Ten or more counts support the clone carrying this T cell receptor beta chain. The data belong to a study of T-cell reconstitution after alpha-beta-depleted transplantation in children. Library preparation (for TCRbeta) was performed with unique molecular identifiers. TCRdb called the PCR reads again in MiXCR, with one record for every CDR3 protein. Of about 230,000 distinct CDR3 sequences in the sample, around 8.9% were seen once. Trimming removed 7 bases at V and 2 bases at J, with 17 bases between. This CDR3 is built from 15 residues. The chain combines TRBV12-3 or TRBV12-4 with TRBJ1-1; D not resolved. The TCR sequence derives from a human donor who donated a stem cell graft to a child with SCID. Sequencing was performed on PBMCs from the stem cell graft donor, taken from the stem cell graft. The CDR3 here is CASKLGYGSNTEAFF. In DNA form, the CDR3 reads TGTGCCAGCAAACTAGGTTATGGTAGTAACACTGAAGCTTTCTTT.